These 3 T cell receptor beta chains were all obtained from the same sample, sequenced in a study of shared clonotypes between healthy human individuals. Here immunoSEQ multiplex PCR was the method, and the copy in TCRdb shows in-frame clones only, minus some. The table lists approximately 500,000 clones, nearly 80% of them singletons. The sequencing input was PBMCs. The receptors shown here come from a middle-aged woman in good health. Some clones in this sample may be carry-over from other donors' samples.

Ten or more counts support this clone. The chain recombines TRBV2 with TRBJ2-5; no definite D call. Germline V CDR1 and CDR2: SNHLY, FYNNEI. The CDR3 has 14 residues. V was trimmed by 6 bases and J by 1 base, leaving 12 bases between them. The CDR3 DNA follows: TGTGCCAGCAGCCTCCTGGTCTCCCAAGAGACCCAGTACTTC. It translates to CASSLLVSQETQYF.

The rearrangement links TRBV2 to TRBJ2-1; TRBD2 aligns across 11 bases. V was clipped by 1 base and J by 8 bases; unmatched bases: 4. This CDR3 is built from 15 residues. Germline V gives CDR1 SNHLY, CDR2 FYNNEI. The CDR3: CASSEEGLAGHEQFF. CDR3 DNA: TGTGCCAGCAGTGAAGAAGGACTAGCGGGTCATGAGCAGTTCTTC.

The chain is built from TRBV5-4 and TRBJ1-1; D is perhaps TRBD1 (6 bases). Germline CDR1 reads SGHNT; CDR2 reads YYREEE (reference sequence). Between the trimmed V and J ends, which lost 4 bases and 4 bases, there was a span of 11 bases. The CDR3 contains 13 residues. The chain's CDR3 is CASSLTGFTEAFF. Written as DNA, the CDR3 is TGTGCCAGCAGCCTCACAGGGTTCACTGAAGCTTTCTTT. Full variable domain (remainder filled in from reference TRBV5-4 and TRBJ1-1): ETGVTQSPTHLIKTRGQQVTLRCSSQSGHNTVSWYQQALGQGPQFIFQYYREEENGRGNFPPRFSGLQFPNYSSELNVNALELDDSALYLCASSLTGFTEAFFGQGTRLTVV.